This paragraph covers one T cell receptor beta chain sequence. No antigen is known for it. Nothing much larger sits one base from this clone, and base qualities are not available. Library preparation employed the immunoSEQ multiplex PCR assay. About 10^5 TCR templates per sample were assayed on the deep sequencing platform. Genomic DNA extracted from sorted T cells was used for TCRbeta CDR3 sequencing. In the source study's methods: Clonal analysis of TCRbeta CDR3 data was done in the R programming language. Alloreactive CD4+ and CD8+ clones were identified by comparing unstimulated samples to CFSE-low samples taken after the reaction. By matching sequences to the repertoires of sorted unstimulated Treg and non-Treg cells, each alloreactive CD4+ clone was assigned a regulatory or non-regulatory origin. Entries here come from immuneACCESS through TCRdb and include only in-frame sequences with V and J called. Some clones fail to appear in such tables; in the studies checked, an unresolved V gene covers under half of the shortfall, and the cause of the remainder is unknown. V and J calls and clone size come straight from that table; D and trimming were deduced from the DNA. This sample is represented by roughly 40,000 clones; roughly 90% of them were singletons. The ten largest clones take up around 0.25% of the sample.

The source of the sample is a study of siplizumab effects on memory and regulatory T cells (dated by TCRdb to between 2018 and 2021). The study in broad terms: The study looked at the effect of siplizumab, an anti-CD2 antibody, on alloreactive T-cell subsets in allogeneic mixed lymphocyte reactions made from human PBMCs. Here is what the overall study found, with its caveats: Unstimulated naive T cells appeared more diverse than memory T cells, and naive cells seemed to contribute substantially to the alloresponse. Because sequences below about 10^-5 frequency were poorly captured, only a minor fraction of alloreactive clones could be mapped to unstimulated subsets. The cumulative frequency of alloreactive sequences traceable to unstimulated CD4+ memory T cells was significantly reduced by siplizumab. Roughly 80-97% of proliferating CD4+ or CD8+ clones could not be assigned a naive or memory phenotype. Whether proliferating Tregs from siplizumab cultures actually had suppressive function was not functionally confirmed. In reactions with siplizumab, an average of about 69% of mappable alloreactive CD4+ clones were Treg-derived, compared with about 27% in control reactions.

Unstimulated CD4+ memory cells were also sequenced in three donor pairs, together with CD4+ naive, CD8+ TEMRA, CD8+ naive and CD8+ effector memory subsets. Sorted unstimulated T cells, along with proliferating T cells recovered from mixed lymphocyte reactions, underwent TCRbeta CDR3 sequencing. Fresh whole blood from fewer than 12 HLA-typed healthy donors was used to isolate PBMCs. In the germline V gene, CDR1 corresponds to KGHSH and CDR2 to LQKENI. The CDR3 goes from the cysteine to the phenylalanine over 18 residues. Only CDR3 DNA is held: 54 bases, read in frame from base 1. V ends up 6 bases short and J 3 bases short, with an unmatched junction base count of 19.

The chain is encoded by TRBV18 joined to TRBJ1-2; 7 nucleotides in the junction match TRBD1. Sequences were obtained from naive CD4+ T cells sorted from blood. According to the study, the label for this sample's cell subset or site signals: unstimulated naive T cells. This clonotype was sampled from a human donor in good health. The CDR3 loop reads CASSLRFRDSTSDYGYTF. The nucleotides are TGTGCCAGCTCGCTGCGCTTCCGGGACAGCACATCTGACTATGGCTACACCTTC.